The 10 T cell receptor beta chains below were found in one sample sequenced in a study of siplizumab effects on memory and regulatory T cells. Repertoires were generated with immunoSEQ multiplex PCR, while TCRdb's copy carries only in-frame clones and drops some. The table lists around 95,000 clones, 85% to 95% of them singletons, with 1% to 1.5% in the top ten. Material for sequencing was non-Treg CD4+ T cells sorted from blood. The receptors stem from a human donor in good health.

The chain employs TRBV10-3 and TRBJ2-5; TRBD2 might be the D (6 bases). CDR1 and CDR2 from the germline V gene are ENHRY and SYGVKD. Trimming pared 3 bases from V and 2 bases from J, leaving 16 bases between. The CDR3 is made up of 16 amino acids. For the CDR3, the DNA is TGTGCCATCAGTGATACGCGGGGAGGTGGACAAGAGACCCAGTACTTC. Amino acids: CAISDTRGGGQETQYF.

The chain joins TRBV10-3 to TRBJ2-2; either TRBD1 or TRBD2 may fit D (5 bases each). Trimming stripped 0 bases from V and 4 bases from J, with 9 bases between. Germline CDR1 and CDR2: ENHRY and SYGVKD. The CDR3 runs 15 residues. In DNA form, the CDR3 reads TGTGCCATCAGTGAGTCGAGGGGCGGCACCGGGGAGCTGTTTTTT. As protein: CAISESRGGTGELFF.

The chain combines TRBV4-2 with TRBJ2-7, with 8 bases matching TRBD1. V dropped 1 base and J dropped 1; count of bases not matched to a gene: 3. The CDR3 extends over 15 amino acids. The V gene's germline CDR1 is LGHNA and CDR2 YNFKEQ. This chain's CDR3 is CASSQGTGLSYEQYF. The CDR3 nucleotides are TGTGCCAGCAGCCAAGGGACAGGGCTGTCCTACGAGCAGTACTTC.

This chain uses TRBV29-1 with TRBJ2-7; D is perhaps TRBD2 (6 bases). The V end lost 7 bases, the J end lost 0 bases, and 19 bases lay between the germline ends. CDR1 SQVTM and CDR2 ANQGSEA come from the germline V gene. This CDR3 contains 15 residues. The DNA of the CDR3 is TGCAGCGCTGGGGGGACGCTAATTATCTCCTACGAGCAGTACTTC. Protein sequence: CSAGGTLIISYEQYF.

The V call is TRBV9, the J call TRBJ2-3; no firm D call. Germline-derived CDR1 and CDR2 are SGDLS and YYNGEE. The CDR3 loop spans 15 amino acids. Trimming shortened V by 2 bases and J by 8 bases, and 18 bases separated the two germline ends. In DNA, the CDR3 is TGTGCCAGCAGCGTTGGCTGGCTAGACACGAGTACGCAGTATTTT. This encodes CASSVGWLDTSTQYF.

The gene calls are TRBV5-1 and TRBJ2-1; D possibly corresponds to TRBD2 (5 bases). Trimming stripped 4 bases from V and 7 bases from J, with 12 bases between. CDR3 length: 13 residues. CDR1 is SGHRS and CDR2 is YFSETQ in the germline V gene. This CDR3 reads CASSPLARNEQFF. Here the CDR3 DNA reads TGCGCCAGCAGCCCCCTAGCAAGGAATGAGCAGTTCTTC.

This chain links TRBV6-6 with TRBJ1-5; D ambiguous. The V and J ends lost 10 bases and 0 bases respectively, with 19 bases between them. The CDR3 has 16 amino acids. CDR1 and CDR2 from the germline V gene are MNHNY and SVGAGI (reference sequence). This chain's CDR3 is CATKRPAEYSNQPQHF. CDR3 DNA sequence: TGTGCCACCAAAAGACCGGCGGAATATAGCAATCAGCCCCAGCATTTT.

The CDR3 nucleotides read TGTGCCAGCAGTGATGTGACTAGCGGGAGTTCGAGTCCGTTCTTC. Amino acid sequence: CASSDVTSGSSSPFF. V gene TRBV2 combines with J gene TRBJ2-1, with 12 positions matching TRBD2. There are 15 residues in the CDR3. CDR1 and CDR2 (germline): SNHLY, FYNNEI. Unmatched junction bases numbered 12, after V lost 3 bases and J lost 15 bases.

V and J are TRBV30 and TRBJ1-3; unclear D gene. The CDR3 sequence is 15 residues long. The V gene's germline CDR1 is GTSNPN and CDR2 SVGIG (reference sequence). The germline V and J ends were trimmed by 1 base and 0 bases, with 10 bases remaining between them. This CDR3 is CAWSAPGRSGNTIYF. CDR3 nucleotide sequence: TGTGCCTGGAGTGCCCCCGGCCGCTCTGGAAACACCATATATTTT.

The chain links TRBV11-2 to TRBJ2-4; 7 nucleotides line up with TRBD2. Germline V gene lookup returns CDR1 SGHAT and CDR2 FQNNGV. Trimming at V came to 2 bases and at J to 8 bases, leaving 15 bases not matched to a gene. This CDR3 has 17 amino acids. CDR3 in DNA: TGTGCCAGCAGCTTAACGGTATCTAGCGGCAGGAGGGACATTCAGTACTTC. Its protein product is CASSLTVSSGRRDIQYF.